A single sample is the source of the 5 T cell receptor beta chains below, sequenced in a study of long-term antiretroviral therapy in people with HIV. An immunoSEQ assay, version v3.0, was performed at survey level. The repertoire was sequenced with immunoSEQ multiplex PCR; TCRdb's copy has only in-frame clones and lacks some. The sample has 42,000 or so clones, approximately 85% seen once. Source: unsorted PBMCs, taken 3.1 years after starting antiretroviral therapy. The receptor set was obtained from a woman between 50 and 59 years old with HIV.

The gene calls are TRBV15 and TRBJ1-5; TRBD1 might be the D (5 bases). The ends were cut back, 0 bases at V and 12 bases at J, with 15 bases in the middle. Germline V gives CDR1 LNHNV, CDR2 YYDKDF (reference sequence). The CDR3 sequence is 14 residues long. CDR3: CATSRDTPGVHQHF. Written as DNA, the CDR3 is TGTGCCACCAGCAGAGATACTCCGGGGGTCCACCAGCATTTT.

This rearrangement joins TRBV5-1 to TRBJ2-1, with TRBD2 matching 15 bases. The ends lost 1 base at V and 9 bases at J; junction bases unmatched: 8. The CDR3 spans 17 residues. Germline V CDR1 and CDR2: SGHRS, YFSETQ. The CDR3 spells CASSLWGTSGGPGEQFF. For the CDR3, the DNA is TGCGCCAGCAGCTTGTGGGGGACTAGCGGGGGGCCGGGTGAGCAGTTCTTC.

V usage is TRBV25-1 and J usage is TRBJ2-4, with 9 bases matching TRBD1. There are 14 residues in the CDR3. The germline CDR1 and CDR2 sequences are MGHDK and SYGVNS. Trimming removed 6 bases from V and 7 bases from J; junction bases left unmatched: 7. Written as DNA, the CDR3 is TGTGCCAGCAGCGCACAGGGGGCTTGGAACATTCAGTACTTC. Its translation: CASSAQGAWNIQYF.

This clone was seen once. V gene TRBV9 combines with J gene TRBJ2-5; TRBD2 matches at 10 bases. Trimming cost V 0 bases and J 6 bases; bases outside gene matches: 8. The V gene's germline CDR1 is SGDLS and CDR2 YYNGEE. CDR3 length equals 16 residues. In nucleotides, the CDR3 is TGTGCCAGCAGCGTAGAGAGCGGGGGGGCAGCAAAGACCCAGTACTTC. Amino acids: CASSVESGGAAKTQYF.

The chain employs TRBV5-1 and TRBJ2-3; a weak D match, TRBD1 (5 bases). Trimming took off 4 bases at V and 0 bases at J, with 9 bases between the two ends. This CDR3 region has 14 residues. CDR1 is SGHRS and CDR2 is YFSETQ in the germline V gene. CDR3 region: CASSAGPSTDTQYF. CDR3 in DNA: TGCGCCAGCAGCGCAGGGCCCAGCACAGATACGCAGTATTTT.